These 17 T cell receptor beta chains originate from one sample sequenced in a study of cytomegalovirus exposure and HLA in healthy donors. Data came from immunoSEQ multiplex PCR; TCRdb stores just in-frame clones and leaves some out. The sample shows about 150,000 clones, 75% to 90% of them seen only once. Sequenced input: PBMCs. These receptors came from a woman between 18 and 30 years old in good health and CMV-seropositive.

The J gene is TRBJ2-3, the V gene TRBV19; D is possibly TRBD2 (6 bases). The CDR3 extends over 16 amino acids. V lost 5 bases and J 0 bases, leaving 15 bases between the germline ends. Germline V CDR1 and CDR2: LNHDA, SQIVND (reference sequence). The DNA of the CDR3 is TGTGCCAGTAGTCCCGGGGGTTCCTCTAGCACAGATACGCAGTATTTT. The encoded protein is CASSPGGSSSTDTQYF.

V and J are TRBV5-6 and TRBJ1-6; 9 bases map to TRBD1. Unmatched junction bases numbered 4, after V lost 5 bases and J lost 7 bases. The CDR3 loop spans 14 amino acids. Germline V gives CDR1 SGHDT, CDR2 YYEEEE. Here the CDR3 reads CASSRDRGNSPLHF. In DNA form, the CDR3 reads TGTGCCAGCAGTCGTGACAGGGGGAATTCACCCCTCCACTTT.

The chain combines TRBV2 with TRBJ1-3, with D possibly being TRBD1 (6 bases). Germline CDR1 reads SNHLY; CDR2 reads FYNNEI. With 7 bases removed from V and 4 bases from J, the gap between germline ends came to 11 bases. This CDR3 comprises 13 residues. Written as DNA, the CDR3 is TGTGCCAGCATCAGGGGCCCGGGAAACACCATATATTTT. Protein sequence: CASIRGPGNTIYF.

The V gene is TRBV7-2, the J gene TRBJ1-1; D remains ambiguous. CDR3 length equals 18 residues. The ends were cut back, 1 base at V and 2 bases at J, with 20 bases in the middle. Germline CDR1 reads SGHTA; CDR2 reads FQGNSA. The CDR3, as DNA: TGTGCCAGCAGCTTAGACCTGTACGGAGGCAGGCGCAACACTGAAGCTTTCTTT. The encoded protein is CASSLDLYGGRRNTEAFF.

CDR3 bases: TGTGCCAACGGTAGTGAAGCTTTCTTT. Residues: CANGSEAFF. The chain uses TRBV28 and TRBJ1-1, with D hard to call. CDR1 is MDHEN, CDR2 SYDVKM, per germline. The V gene lost 10 bases and the J gene lost 7 bases, with 7 bases spanning the gap. The CDR3 has 9 amino acids.

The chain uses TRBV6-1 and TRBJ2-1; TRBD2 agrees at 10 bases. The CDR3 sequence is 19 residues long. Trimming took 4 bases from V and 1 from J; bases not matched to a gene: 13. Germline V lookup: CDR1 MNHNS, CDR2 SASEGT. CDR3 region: CASSASLRLAGTSYNEQFF. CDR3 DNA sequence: TGTGCCAGCAGTGCCTCCTTAAGACTAGCGGGTACTTCCTACAATGAGCAGTTCTTC.

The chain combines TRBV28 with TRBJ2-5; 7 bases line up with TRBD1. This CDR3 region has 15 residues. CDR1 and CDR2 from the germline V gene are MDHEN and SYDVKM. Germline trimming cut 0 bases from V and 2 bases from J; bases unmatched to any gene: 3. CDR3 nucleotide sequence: TGTGCCAGCAGTTTATGGAAGGGACAGCAAGAGACCCAGTACTTC. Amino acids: CASSLWKGQQETQYF.

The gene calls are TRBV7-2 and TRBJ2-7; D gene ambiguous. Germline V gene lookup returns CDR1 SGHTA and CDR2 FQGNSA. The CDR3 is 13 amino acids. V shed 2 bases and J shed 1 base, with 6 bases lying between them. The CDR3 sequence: CASSLSPSYEQYF. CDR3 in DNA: TGTGCCAGCAGCTTATCCCCTTCCTACGAGCAGTACTTC.

In DNA, the CDR3 is TGTGCCAGCAGCTCACCCCCGGGGGGGGGTTTTAGCACAGATACGCAGTATTTT. Its translation is CASSSPPGGGFSTDTQYF. The rearrangement links TRBV9 to TRBJ2-3; 8 bases agree with TRBD2. Germline V gene sequence: CDR1 SGDLS, CDR2 YYNGEE. The junction had 13 bases not matched to a gene; V was cut back by 4 bases and J by 0 bases. The CDR3 contains 18 residues.

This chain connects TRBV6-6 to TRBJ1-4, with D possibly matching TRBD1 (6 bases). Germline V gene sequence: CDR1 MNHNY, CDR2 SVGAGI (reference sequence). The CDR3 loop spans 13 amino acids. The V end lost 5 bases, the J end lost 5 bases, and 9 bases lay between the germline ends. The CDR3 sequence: CASSPTGNEKLFF. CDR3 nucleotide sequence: TGTGCCAGCAGTCCCACAGGGAATGAAAAACTGTTTTTT.

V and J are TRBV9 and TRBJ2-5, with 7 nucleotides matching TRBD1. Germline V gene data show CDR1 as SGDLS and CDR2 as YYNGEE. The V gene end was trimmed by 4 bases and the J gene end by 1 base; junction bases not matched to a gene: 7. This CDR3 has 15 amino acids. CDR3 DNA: TGTGCCAGCAGCCCGGGGACAGCCTCCCAAGAGACCCAGTACTTC. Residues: CASSPGTASQETQYF.

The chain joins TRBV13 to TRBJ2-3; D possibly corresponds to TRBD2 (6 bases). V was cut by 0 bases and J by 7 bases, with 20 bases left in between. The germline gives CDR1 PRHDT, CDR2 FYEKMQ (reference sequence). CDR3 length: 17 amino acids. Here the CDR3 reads CASSLGGLNRMENTQYF. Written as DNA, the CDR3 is TGTGCCAGCAGCTTAGGGGGACTCAACCGAATGGAAAATACGCAGTATTTT.

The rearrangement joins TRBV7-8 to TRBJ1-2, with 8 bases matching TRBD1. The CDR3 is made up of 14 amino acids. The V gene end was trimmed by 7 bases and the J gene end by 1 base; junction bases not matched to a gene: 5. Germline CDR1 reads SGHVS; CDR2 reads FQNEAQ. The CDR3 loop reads CASTQTGVNYGYTF. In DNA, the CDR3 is TGTGCCAGCACCCAGACAGGGGTTAACTATGGCTACACCTTC.

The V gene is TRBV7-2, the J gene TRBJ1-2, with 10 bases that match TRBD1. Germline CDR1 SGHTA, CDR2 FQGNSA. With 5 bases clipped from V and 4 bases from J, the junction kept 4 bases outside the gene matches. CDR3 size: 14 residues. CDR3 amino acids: CASSGTGVPYGYTF. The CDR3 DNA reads TGTGCCAGCAGCGGGACAGGGGTACCCTATGGCTACACCTTC. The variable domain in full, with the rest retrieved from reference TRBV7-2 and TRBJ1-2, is GAGVSQSPSNKVTEKGKDVELRCDPISGHTALYWYRQSLGQGLEFLIYFQGNSAPDKSGLPSDRFSAERTGGSVSTLTIQRTQQEDSAVYLCASSGTGVPYGYTFGSGTRLTVV.

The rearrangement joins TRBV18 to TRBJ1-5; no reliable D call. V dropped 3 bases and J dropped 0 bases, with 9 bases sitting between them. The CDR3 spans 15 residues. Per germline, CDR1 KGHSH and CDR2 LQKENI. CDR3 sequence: CASSPPGSSNQPQHF. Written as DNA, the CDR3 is TGTGCCAGCTCACCGCCTGGGAGTAGCAATCAGCCCCAGCATTTT.

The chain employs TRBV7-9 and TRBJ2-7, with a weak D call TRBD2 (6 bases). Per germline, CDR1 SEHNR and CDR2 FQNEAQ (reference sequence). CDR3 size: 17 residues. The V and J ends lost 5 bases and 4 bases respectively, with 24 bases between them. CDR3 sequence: CASSPHGGPAGDYEQYF. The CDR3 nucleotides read TGTGCCAGCAGCCCGCATGGAGGGCCCGCAGGAGATTACGAGCAGTACTTC.

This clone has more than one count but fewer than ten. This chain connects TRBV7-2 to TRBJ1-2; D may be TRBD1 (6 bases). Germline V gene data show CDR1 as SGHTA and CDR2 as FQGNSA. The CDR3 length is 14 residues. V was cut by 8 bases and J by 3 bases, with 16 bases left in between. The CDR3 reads CASRAGGLDYGYTF. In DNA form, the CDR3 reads TGTGCCAGCCGTGCGGGGGGGCTAGACTATGGCTACACCTTC.